These 7 T cell receptor beta chains were sequenced from one sample in a study of T cell responses to AZD1222 COVID-19 vaccine. Some clones are missing from TCRdb's copy, which holds only in-frame ones; the method was immunoSEQ multiplex PCR. The sample has 100,000 to 110,000 clones; 88% are singletons. Specimen: peripheral blood, collected on day 0 of AZD1222 vaccination. Every receptor here comes from an adult in good health.

V gene TRBV6-2 or TRBV6-3 combines with J gene TRBJ2-1; TRBD2 aligns across 10 bases. This CDR3 has 16 amino acids. Trimming took 5 bases from V and 9 from J; bases not matched to a gene: 13. Germline lookup yields CDR1 MNHEY and CDR2 SVGEGT. CDR3 protein: CASSPTAGGPVSEQFF. The CDR3 nucleotides are TGTGCCAGCAGTCCAACAGCGGGAGGGCCTGTAAGTGAGCAGTTCTTC.

This sequence joins TRBV2 and TRBJ2-3; D gene unclear. Germline-derived CDR1 and CDR2 are SNHLY and FYNNEI. Trimming took off 4 bases at V and 2 bases at J, with 19 bases between the two ends. The CDR3 contains 17 residues. The CDR3 here is CASSGRNESPNTDTQYF. The CDR3 DNA is TGTGCCAGCAGTGGAAGGAATGAATCCCCCAACACAGATACGCAGTATTTT.

Points on this clone: Other DNA sequences in the sample encode the same CDR3. This chain connects TRBV28 to TRBJ1-2, with 9 bases identical to TRBD1. The J segment lost 2 bases and the V segment lost 6 bases, leaving 4 bases of the junction unmatched. The CDR3 totals 14 residues. CDR1 and CDR2 (germline): MDHEN, SYDVKM. The CDR3 spells CASSSGQGNYGYTF. The CDR3 coding sequence is TGTGCCAGCAGCTCGGGACAGGGAAACTATGGCTACACCTTC.

The chain is built from TRBV10-1 and TRBJ2-2; D call uncertain. CDR3 length equals 15 residues. V lost 7 bases and J lost 0, with 12 bases in between. Germline-derived CDR1 and CDR2 are WNHNN and SYGVQD (reference sequence). The CDR3 bases are TGCGCCAGCACCTCCTTGGGGTCGAACACCGGGGAGCTGTTTTTT. This sequence encodes CASTSLGSNTGELFF.

The chain combines TRBV18 with TRBJ1-3; 8 nucleotides line up with TRBD1. This CDR3 has 14 residues. Trimming removed 4 bases from V and 6 bases from J; junction bases left unmatched: 5. Germline V gene data show CDR1 as KGHSH and CDR2 as LQKENI. DNA for the CDR3: TGTGCCAGCTCACTGGGGACAGGAGAAAACACCATATATTTT. Translated, it gives CASSLGTGENTIYF.

The rearrangement joins TRBV7-8 to TRBJ2-1; 7 bases are a match to TRBD1. Germline assignment: CDR1 SGHVS and CDR2 FQNEAQ. V dropped 5 bases and J dropped 12; count of bases not matched to a gene: 7. The CDR3 is 12 amino acids. Written as DNA, the CDR3 is TGTGCCAGCAGCCCGGGACAGTTCCGGCAGTTCTTC. It specifies CASSPGQFRQFF.

V is TRBV20-1 and J is TRBJ2-4; D gene ambiguous. V lost 3 bases and J 1 base, leaving 7 bases between the germline ends. The CDR3 spans 13 residues. Germline V lookup: CDR1 DFQATT, CDR2 SNEGSKA (reference sequence). CDR3 protein: CSASGMAKNIQYF. In DNA form, the CDR3 reads TGCAGTGCTAGTGGCATGGCCAAAAACATTCAGTACTTC.